This is a list of T cell receptor beta chains from one sample in a study of blood T cell repertoires in COVID-19. Profiled with immunoSEQ multiplex PCR; TCRdb holds only in-frame clones, not every one. The sample contains approximately 180,000 clones, around 73% of which appear only once. Sequenced input: PBMCs or T cells enriched from blood (not recorded which). Source of these receptors: a woman aged 50 to 65 who had recovered from COVID-19. Both conserved end residues are part of each CDR3. Fields, in order: D gene, J gene, V gene, clone size, CDR3 protein, CDR3 DNA. The D gene is left open where the match is weak. Clone size is stated in some rows and not others, as once, few, many or a class when expanded.

>TRBD2|TRBJ2-7|TRBV27|once
CASSTSGLAGDQYF
TGTGCCAGCAGCACCTCCGGACTAGCGGGCGATCAGTACTTC
>TRBD1|TRBJ1-6|TRBV5-4|NA
CASSPPPGQGTLDSPLHF
TGTGCCAGCAGCCCCCCCCCGGGACAGGGAACACTGGATTCACCCCTCCACTTT
>NA|TRBJ1-4|TRBV2|NA
CASRRGTNEKLFF
TGTGCCAGCAGGCGGGGAACTAATGAAAAACTGTTTTTT
>NA|TRBJ1-2|TRBV2|NA
CASSETQGPIYGYTF
TGTGCCAGCAGCGAAACTCAGGGGCCGATCTATGGCTACACCTTC
>TRBD2|TRBJ2-1|TRBV7-9|NA
CASSTRLAGYTINEQFF
TGTGCCAGCAGCACCCGACTAGCGGGATATACTATCAATGAGCAGTTCTTC
>NA|TRBJ2-7|TRBV6-5|NA
CASKTGTYEQYF
TGTGCCAGCAAAACAGGTACCTACGAGCAGTACTTC
>NA|TRBJ2-1|TRBV6-5|NA
CASNVVRSEQFF
TGTGCCAGCAATGTCGTAAGGAGCGAGCAGTTCTTC
>NA|TRBJ1-6|TRBV5-1|NA
CASSPPMENSPLHF
TGCGCCAGCAGCCCACCCATGGAGAATTCACCCCTCCACTTT
>NA|TRBJ2-1|TRBV6-4|NA
CASSETVSSYNEQFF
TGTGCCAGCAGTGAGACAGTTAGCTCCTACAATGAGCAGTTCTTC
>TRBD2|TRBJ2-7|TRBV3-1/TRBV3-2|NA
CASSLGTSVNEQYF
TGTGCCAGCAGCCTCGGGACTAGCGTGAACGAGCAGTACTTC
>NA|TRBJ1-1|TRBV5-1|NA
CASTISGGYTEAFF
TGCGCCAGCACTATTTCAGGAGGGTACACTGAAGCTTTCTTT
>NA|TRBJ1-1|TRBV4-1|NA
CASSQVVNAGTEAFF
TGCGCCAGCAGCCAAGTTGTGAATGCGGGGACCGAAGCTTTCTTT
>TRBD2|TRBJ2-2|TRBV11-1|NA
CASSSSGGNTGELFF
TGTGCCAGCAGCTCCAGCGGGGGGAACACCGGGGAGCTGTTTTTT
>NA|TRBJ1-5|TRBV6-2/TRBV6-3|NA
CASSYQGRQPQHF
TGTGCCAGCAGTTACCAGGGGCGACAGCCCCAGCATTTT
>NA|TRBJ1-2|TRBV5-1|NA
CASSWAPDRNYGYTF
TGCGCCAGCAGCTGGGCACCCGACAGGAACTATGGCTACACCTTC
>NA|TRBJ2-3|TRBV4-1|NA
CASSQVSRDTQYF
TGCGCCAGCAGCCAAGTGAGCCGAGATACGCAGTATTTT
>NA|TRBJ2-7|TRBV5-1|NA
CASSLEAVAYEQYF
TGCGCCAGCAGCTTGGAAGCGGTGGCCTACGAGCAGTACTTC
>NA|TRBJ1-4|TRBV24-1|NA
CATSDLQVGATNEKLFF
TGTGCCACCAGTGATCTCCAGGTAGGGGCAACTAATGAAAAACTGTTTTTT
>NA|TRBJ1-2|TRBV2|few
CASSERGEGFYGYTF
TGTGCCAGCTCCGAGCGGGGAGAGGGCTTCTATGGCTACACCTTC
>TRBD1|TRBJ1-1|TRBV7-9|NA
CASGETGSYTEAFF
TGTGCCAGCGGCGAGACAGGGAGTTACACTGAAGCTTTCTTT
>NA|TRBJ1-2|TRBV21-1|few
CASSPPDRSHYGYTF
TGTGCCAGCAGCCCGCCGGACAGGTCTCACTATGGCTACACCTTC
>TRBD1|TRBJ2-5|TRBV18|NA
CASSPRPGQGQETQYF
TGTGCCAGCTCACCACGACCGGGACAGGGGCAAGAGACCCAGTACTTC
>NA|TRBJ2-1|TRBV28|NA
CASSFLNEQFF
TGTGCCAGCAGTTTCCTCAATGAGCAGTTCTTC
>TRBD2|TRBJ2-7|TRBV7-8|NA
CASSLILAEAYEQYF
TGTGCCAGCAGCTTAATACTAGCGGAAGCCTACGAGCAGTACTTC
>TRBD1|TRBJ1-2|TRBV5-1|NA
CASSHGQGGGYTF
TGCGCCAGCAGCCATGGACAGGGGGGTGGCTACACCTTC
>TRBD2|TRBJ2-7|TRBV27|NA
CASTPSGAYEQYF
TGTGCCAGCACCCCTAGCGGCGCCTACGAGCAGTACTTC
>NA|TRBJ2-2|TRBV6-5|NA
CASNPGLDTGELFF
TGTGCCAGCAACCCAGGGCTAGACACCGGGGAGCTGTTTTTT
>NA|TRBJ1-2|TRBV21-1|NA
CASSKAAGQRHYGYTF
TGTGCCAGCAGCAAAGCCGCGGGACAGCGGCACTATGGCTACACCTTC
>NA|TRBJ2-1|TRBV6-2/TRBV6-3|NA
CASSPLANEQFF
TGTGCCAGCAGTCCCTTGGCCAATGAGCAGTTCTTC
>NA|TRBJ1-2|TRBV6-1|NA
CASGTQGGFGYTF
TGTGCCAGCGGAACCCAGGGAGGGTTTGGCTACACCTTC
>NA|TRBJ1-1|TRBV28|NA
CASSLSLRGNTEAFF
TGTGCCAGCAGTTTAAGTCTACGGGGAAACACTGAAGCTTTCTTT
>TRBD1|TRBJ2-5|TRBV5-4|NA
CASSPPPRTGEETQYF
TGTGCCAGCAGCCCGCCCCCGCGGACAGGAGAAGAGACCCAGTACTTC
>TRBD2|TRBJ2-7|TRBV6-2/TRBV6-3|NA
CASSYGGTSGSYEQYF
TGTGCCAGCAGTTATGGGGGGACTAGCGGCTCCTACGAGCAGTACTTC
>TRBD2|TRBJ2-7|TRBV5-4|NA
CATNPAGGGYEQYF
TGTGCCACTAACCCAGCGGGAGGGGGCTACGAGCAGTACTTC
>TRBD2|TRBJ2-1|TRBV2|NA
CASSEQGLAAQNEQFF
TGTGCCAGCTCCGAACAGGGACTAGCGGCCCAAAATGAGCAGTTCTTC
>TRBD2|TRBJ2-5|TRBV3-1/TRBV3-2|once
CASSQGGGLVGETQYF
TGTGCCAGCAGCCAAGGGGGAGGACTAGTCGGAGAGACCCAGTACTTC
>NA|TRBJ2-7|TRBV11-2|few
CASSLVAGYEQYF
TGTGCCAGCAGCTTGGTGGCCGGGTACGAGCAGTACTTC
>NA|TRBJ2-1|TRBV6-2/TRBV6-3|NA
CASSYEAGKTDEQFF
TGTGCCAGCAGTTACGAAGCAGGGAAAACCGATGAGCAGTTCTTC
>TRBD1|TRBJ1-1|TRBV19|NA
CASRQTRGATTEAFF
TGTGCCAGTAGGCAGACCAGGGGGGCTACCACTGAAGCTTTCTTT
>TRBD2|TRBJ2-3|TRBV25-1|NA
CASSEYPSGRRSTDTQYF
TGTGCCAGCAGTGAATATCCTAGCGGGAGACGGAGCACAGATACGCAGTATTTT
>NA|TRBJ1-1|TRBV18|NA
CASSPTGSYTEAFF
TGTGCCAGCTCACCTACAGGTAGTTACACTGAAGCTTTCTTT
>TRBD2|TRBJ2-7|TRBV2|NA
CASSYSSPTSGDYEQYF
TGTGCCAGCAGTTACAGTAGCCCGACTAGCGGGGATTACGAGCAGTACTTC
>TRBD1|TRBJ2-7|TRBV4-2|NA
CASSQPTGVPPYEQYF
TGTGCCAGCAGCCAACCCACAGGGGTACCGCCCTACGAGCAGTACTTC
>NA|TRBJ1-2|TRBV5-1|NA
CASSPETRGVSGYTF
TGCGCCAGCAGCCCAGAAACCAGGGGAGTAAGCGGCTACACCTTC
>TRBD1|TRBJ1-1|TRBV11-2|NA
CASTKNRGTEAFF
TGTGCCAGCACCAAAAACAGGGGCACTGAAGCTTTCTTT
>NA|TRBJ1-1|TRBV6-2/TRBV6-3|once
CASSSQGLPGAFF
TGTGCCAGCAGTTCCCAGGGACTCCCAGGAGCTTTCTTT
>NA|TRBJ2-1|TRBV30|NA
CAWIRSGYNEQFF
TGTGCCTGGATTCGGTCGGGCTACAATGAGCAGTTCTTC
>TRBD2|TRBJ2-7|TRBV6-5|NA
CASSYLGLAGDEQYF
TGTGCCAGCAGTTACTTGGGACTAGCGGGAGACGAGCAGTACTTC
>TRBD1|TRBJ2-7|TRBV2|NA
CASSETGTGGSRQYF
TGTGCCAGCAGTGAAACCGGGACAGGGGGCAGTCGGCAGTACTTC
>TRBD2|TRBJ2-7|TRBV28|NA
CASRTPTSGKYEQYF
TGTGCCAGTAGAACTCCGACTAGCGGGAAGTACGAGCAGTACTTC
>TRBD1|TRBJ1-2|TRBV19|once
CASSLPGQGHYGYTF
TGTGCCAGTAGTCTGCCCGGACAGGGGCACTATGGCTACACCTTC
>NA|TRBJ1-6|TRBV11-3|NA
CASSLFLQGNSPLHF
TGTGCCAGCAGCTTATTCCTCCAGGGGAATTCACCCCTCCACTTT
>TRBD1|TRBJ1-3|TRBV18|NA
CASSPGQGEPLGNTIYF
TGTGCCAGCTCACCTGGACAGGGCGAACCGCTTGGAAACACCATATATTTT
>NA|TRBJ1-5|TRBV19|NA
CASSIVGASGNQPQHF
TGTGCCAGTAGTATAGTTGGAGCCTCAGGCAATCAGCCCCAGCATTTT